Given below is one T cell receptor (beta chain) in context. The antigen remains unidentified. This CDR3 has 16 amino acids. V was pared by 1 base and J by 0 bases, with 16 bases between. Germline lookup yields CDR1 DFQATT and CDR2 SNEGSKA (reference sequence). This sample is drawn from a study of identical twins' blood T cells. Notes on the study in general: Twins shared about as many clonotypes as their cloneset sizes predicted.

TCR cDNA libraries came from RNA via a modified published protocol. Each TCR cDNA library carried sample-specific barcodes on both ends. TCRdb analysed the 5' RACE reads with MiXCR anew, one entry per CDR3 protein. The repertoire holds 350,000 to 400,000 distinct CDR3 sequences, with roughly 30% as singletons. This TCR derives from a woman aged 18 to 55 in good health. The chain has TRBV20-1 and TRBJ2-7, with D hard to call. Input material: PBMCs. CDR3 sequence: CSARAYRAASSYEQYF. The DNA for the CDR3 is TGCAGTGCTAGAGCCTATAGGGCGGCTAGCTCCTACGAGCAGTACTTC.